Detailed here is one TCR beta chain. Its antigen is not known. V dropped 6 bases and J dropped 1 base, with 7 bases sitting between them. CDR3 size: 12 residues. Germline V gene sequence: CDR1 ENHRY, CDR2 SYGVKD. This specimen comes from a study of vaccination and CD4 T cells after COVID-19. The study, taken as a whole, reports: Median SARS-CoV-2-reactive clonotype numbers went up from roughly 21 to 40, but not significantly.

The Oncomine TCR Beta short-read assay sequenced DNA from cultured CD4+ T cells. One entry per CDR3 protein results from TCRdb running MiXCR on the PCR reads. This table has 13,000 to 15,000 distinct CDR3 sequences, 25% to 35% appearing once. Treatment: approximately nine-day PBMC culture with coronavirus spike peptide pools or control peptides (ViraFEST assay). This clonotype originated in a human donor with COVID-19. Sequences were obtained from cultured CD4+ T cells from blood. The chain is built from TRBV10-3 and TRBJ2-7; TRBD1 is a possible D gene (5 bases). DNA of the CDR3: TGTGCCATCAGGGACATTTCCTACGAGCAGTACTTC. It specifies CAIRDISYEQYF.